What follows are 13 T cell receptor beta chains derived from one specimen sequenced in a study of CD8+CD57+ T cells in acquired aplastic anemia. The TCR beta profiling, which covered VDJ combination and CDR3 sequence, was carried out using genomic DNA as the template. TCRdb fed the reads into MiXCR, producing one record per CDR3 protein. The table records 200,000 to 250,000 distinct CDR3 sequences, 30% to 40% of them present only once. The sequenced sample was sorted CD4+, CD8+, or CD8+CD57+ T cells (not recorded which) from PBMCs. These TCRs come from a human donor in good health, serving as a control.

The chain links TRBV9 to TRBJ1-2; D gene ambiguous. Between the trimmed V and J ends, which lost 3 bases and 0 bases, there was a span of 6 bases. The CDR3 is made up of 13 amino acids. Per germline, CDR1 SGDLS and CDR2 YYNGEE. The CDR3 is CASSGNTNYGYTF. The CDR3 DNA reads as TGTGCCAGCAGCGGAAATACTAACTATGGCTACACCTTC.

This clonotype was picked up a small number of times. The rearrangement links TRBV11-1 to TRBJ1-2; tentatively, D is TRBD1 (5 bases). There are 18 residues in the CDR3. Trimming left V 6 bases short and J 5 bases short, with 28 bases between. In germline, CDR1 is SGHAT, CDR2 FQDESV (reference sequence). Written as DNA, the CDR3 is TGTGCCAGCAGGCCTCTCCGGGACGGGGCGGATGACCTATATGGCTACACCTTC. This sequence encodes CASRPLRDGADDLYGYTF. Full variable domain (rest looked up from reference TRBV11-1 and TRBJ1-2): EAEVAQSPRYKITEKSQAVAFWCDPISGHATLYWYRQILGQGPELLVQFQDESVVDDSQLPKDRFSAERLKGVDSTLKIQPAELGDSAMYLCASRPLRDGADDLYGYTFGSGTRLTVV.

The chain is built from TRBV20-1 and TRBJ2-1; D unresolved. This CDR3 has 16 residues. V lost 7 bases to trimming and J lost 0 bases, with 19 bases between them. CDR1 and CDR2 from the germline V gene are DFQATT and SNEGSKA (reference sequence). The DNA of the CDR3 is TGCAGTGATCCAAAGTTTGGAGTTAGCTCCTACAATGAGCAGTTCTTC. This translates into CSDPKFGVSSYNEQFF.

This clonotype is a singleton in its sample. This may be a read error, as it is one base from a much larger clone. The CDR3 carries no conserved terminal phenylalanine or tryptophan, so it likely arises from a read error. This sequence joins TRBV7-3 and TRBJ1-1; D may be TRBD1 (6 bases). V lost 5 bases to trimming and J lost 5 bases, with 15 bases between them. This CDR3 has 14 amino acids. Germline values: CDR1 SGHTA, CDR2 FQGTGA. Written as DNA, the CDR3 is TGTGCCAGCAGCGGTACAGGGTTCGGAACTGAAGCTTTCTCT. This translates into CASSGTGFGTEAFS.

This clonotype has just a few counts. The chain employs TRBV11-1 and TRBJ1-4; a weak D match, TRBD1 (5 bases). This CDR3 has 17 residues. In germline, CDR1 is SGHAT, CDR2 FQDESV (reference sequence). The V gene lost 2 bases and the J gene lost 4 bases, with 17 bases spanning the gap. CDR3 region: CASSLQVYRFNNEKLFF. The CDR3 nucleotides read TGTGCCAGCAGCTTACAAGTTTACAGGTTTAATAATGAAAAACTGTTTTTT.

The rearrangement links TRBV19 to TRBJ1-1; D possibly corresponds to TRBD1 (6 bases). The germline gives CDR1 LNHDA, CDR2 SQIVND (reference sequence). The germline V and J ends were trimmed by 6 bases and 0 bases, with 23 bases remaining between them. The CDR3 spans 18 residues. CDR3 coding DNA: TGTGCCAGTAGGCGGCCGGGAGGGGGACGAGGTATGAACACTGAAGCTTTCTTT. Amino acid sequence: CASRRPGGGRGMNTEAFF. The whole variable domain, remainder taken from reference TRBV19 and TRBJ1-1, is DGGITQSPKYLFRKEGQNVTLSCEQNLNHDAMYWYRQDPGQGLRLIYYSQIVNDFQKGDIAEGYSVSREKKESFPLTVTSAQKNPTAFYLCASRRPGGGRGMNTEAFFGQGTRLTVV.

V is TRBV7-9 and J is TRBJ2-7, with 8 bases identical to TRBD1. J was trimmed by 3 bases and V by 6 bases; bases with no gene match: 7. The CDR3 is 14 amino acids. CDR1 is SEHNR and CDR2 is FQNEAQ in the germline V gene (reference sequence). As DNA, the CDR3 is TGTGCCAGCAGTTACTCGGGGACAGGCTACGAGCAGTACTTC. Translated, it gives CASSYSGTGYEQYF.

The J gene is TRBJ2-5, the V gene TRBV29-1, with 8 positions matching TRBD2. Germline V lookup: CDR1 SQVTM, CDR2 ANQGSEA. J was trimmed by 4 bases and V by 4 bases; bases with no gene match: 14. The CDR3 totals 16 residues. The CDR3 loop reads CSVGMYLGLVGETQYF. CDR3 coding DNA: TGCAGCGTTGGGATGTATCTGGGACTAGTGGGAGAGACCCAGTACTTC.

This clonotype was detected many times. The genes are TRBV19 and TRBJ2-5; TRBD1 matches 11 bases. J gave up 5 bases and V 6 bases, and 2 bases lay outside the gene matches. CDR3 length: 13 residues. Germline values: CDR1 LNHDA, CDR2 SQIVND (reference sequence). CDR3 DNA sequence: TGTGCCAGTAGCCGGACAGGGGGCGAGACCCAGTACTTC. Amino acid sequence: CASSRTGGETQYF.

This clonotype was recorded many times. The J gene is TRBJ2-3, the V gene TRBV20-1; 14 nucleotides align to TRBD2. Trimming took 4 bases from V and 2 from J; bases not matched to a gene: 5. This CDR3 has 16 residues. CDR1 is DFQATT, CDR2 SNEGSKA, per germline (reference sequence). The CDR3 is CSAKRTSGGNTDTQYF. The CDR3 DNA follows: TGCAGTGCTAAGAGGACTAGCGGGGGGAACACAGATACGCAGTATTTT.

A word on this clonotype: No DNA is shown, since the ends of the CDR3 on it are uncertain; the CDR3 is the one TCRdb lists. V and J are TRBV25-1 and TRBJ2-5; the table calls TRBD1, which could not be checked here. 15 amino acids form the CDR3, both terminal residues included. CDR1 and CDR2 (germline): MGHDK, SYGVNS. The chain's CDR3 is CACSARRQENYEQYF.

This clonotype occurred a few times. This may stem from a read error, because a much larger clone lies one nucleotide away. This chain uses TRBV2 with TRBJ2-7, with D unresolved. The CDR3 sequence is 17 residues long. The ends were cut back, 0 bases at V and 2 bases at J, with 17 bases in the middle. Germline CDR1 is SNHLY and CDR2 is FYNNEI. This CDR3 is CASSEARLTSPAYEQYF. DNA for the CDR3: TGTGCCAGCAGTGAAGCCCGGTTAACATCCCCGGCCTACGAGCAGTACTTC.

The chain uses TRBV19 and TRBJ1-5; TRBD1 matches at 8 bases. The CDR3 length is 18 residues. In germline, CDR1 is LNHDA, CDR2 SQIVND (reference sequence). The V gene end was trimmed by 8 bases and the J gene end by 1 base; junction bases not matched to a gene: 16. This CDR3 reads CASSTGDASVRSNQPQHF. CDR3 nucleotide sequence: TGTGCCAGTTCGACAGGGGACGCGTCTGTTAGGAGCAATCAGCCCCAGCATTTT.